The text below deals with one TCR beta chain. The antigen this receptor binds is unknown. One base away there is no much larger clone; base qualities are not given. TCR CDR3 regions were amplified from genomic DNA by multiplex PCR using the deep immunoSEQ assay. Genomic DNA extracted from each cell subset was distributed evenly over all wells of several immunoSEQ 96-well plates, and each plate served as one replicate. Each replicate PCR for sorted subsets received approximately 200 ng genomic DNA, equal to roughly 29,000 T cell genomes. Purified libraries were measured with a Qubit 3.0 fluorometer, size-checked on a Bioanalyzer 2100, and measured again with the KAPA Library Quantification kit. A separate single-read 150-cycle Illumina NextSeq 550 flow cell was used to sequence each immunoSEQ 96-well plate. The paper's processing steps were these. Because the immunoSEQ output included only junctional sequences and no quality scores, the filtering could not be the same as the filtering used for full-length reads. Sequences were annotated with PyIR, a Python wrapper for IgBLAST v1.9, using IMGT germline references to assign V/J genes and CDR3. Reads with weak V/J assignments (E-value above 1e-6), missing CDR3, stop codons, out-of-frame junctions, or ambiguous translated residues were removed. V3J clonotypes were defined by identical inferred V gene, J gene, and CDR3 amino acid sequence. Percentage overlap between repertoires was computed as shared unique clonotypes divided by the size of the smaller repertoire. Three approaches were used to assess repertoire richness: RTK rarefaction, the Chao1 estimator, and Recon v2.1 estimates of unobserved clonotypes. Generation probabilities for all TCRbeta clonotypes obtained by the gDNA method from a handful of donors were computed using OLGA. Imported from immuneACCESS, the table was reduced by TCRdb to in-frame sequences with V and J called. These copies leave out some clones; in studies compared against another copy, an unresolved V gene accounts for under half, and the cause of the remainder is not known. V and J calls and clone size are given by that table; D and trimming were obtained from the DNA. Counted in this sample were more than 550,000 clones; under 95% of them appeared once. The ten largest clones capture approximately 24% of the sample.

This sample is drawn from a study of shared clonotypes between healthy human individuals (dated by TCRdb to about 2020). Study-level background: The cohort comprised a couple of women and a few men aged 18 to 49 years. For each donor, CD4 naive and CD4 memory were each given three plates, CD8 naive was given two plates, and CD8 memory was given one plate. Blood TCR repertoires of roughly 5 healthy adults were deeply sequenced to estimate repertoire size and the extent of clonotype sharing between individuals. To increase sequencing depth and limit assay-specific biases, different laboratories used diverse techniques to prepare libraries and sequence TCR repertoires. Per donor, leukapheresis produced somewhere between about 0.94 and 9 billion PBMCs. The investigation overall reported the following: Compared with non-shared clonotypes, the clonotypes found in all four sorted-subset donors had higher generation probabilities. Larger estimated clonotype richness was generally found for naive subsets than for memory subsets. Pairwise subsampling indicated that sequencing depth was expected to affect the degree of clonotype sharing among donors. Because the study included only a small number of donors, the genetic and exposure-history diversity represented was limited. About 5% of naive CD4, 3.5% of naive CD8, 2.3% of memory CD4, and approximately 0.4% of memory CD8 clonotypes were shared across several donors. Incomplete sequencing was indicated by rarefaction of sorted-subset datasets, despite the large sequencing depth. Sampling was restricted to blood, and TCR repertoires in tissue are likely to differ from TCR repertoires in blood.

CD8 naive samples were CD45RO-negative cells positively selected for CCR7, giving a CD45RA+CCR7+ population that excluded TemRA cells. Healthy HIV-negative adults with no recently reported acute infections or vaccinations were included as donors. All donors were Caucasian adults living in Nashville, Tennessee, USA. Blood was collected by leukapheresis, and PBMCs were isolated by Ficoll-Histopaque density gradient centrifugation and then cryopreserved in liquid nitrogen vapor phase. Analytical flow cytometry was used to check the purity and quantity of each magnetically sorted T cell population. Each sorted fraction had its genomic DNA isolated and then quantified by UV absorbance on a Nanodrop 2000c. V loses 2 bases, J loses 0 bases, and the germline ends lie 10 bases apart. Looking up the germline V gene (reference sequence) yields CDR1 LNHDA and CDR2 SQIVND. The CDR3 goes from the cysteine to the phenylalanine over 15 residues. Here the CDR3 DNA is all that survives: 45 bases in frame from base 1.

The specimen was naive CD8+ T cells sorted from blood. The sample's cell subset or site label, decoded: CD45RA+CCR7+. The source is a man aged 25-40 years in good health. The chain is made from TRBV19 and TRBJ1-2; the D gene identity is not certain. Here the CDR3 is given as CASSIMRGANYGYTF. The DNA sequence is TGTGCCAGTAGTATAATGAGAGGAGCTAACTATGGCTACACCTTC.